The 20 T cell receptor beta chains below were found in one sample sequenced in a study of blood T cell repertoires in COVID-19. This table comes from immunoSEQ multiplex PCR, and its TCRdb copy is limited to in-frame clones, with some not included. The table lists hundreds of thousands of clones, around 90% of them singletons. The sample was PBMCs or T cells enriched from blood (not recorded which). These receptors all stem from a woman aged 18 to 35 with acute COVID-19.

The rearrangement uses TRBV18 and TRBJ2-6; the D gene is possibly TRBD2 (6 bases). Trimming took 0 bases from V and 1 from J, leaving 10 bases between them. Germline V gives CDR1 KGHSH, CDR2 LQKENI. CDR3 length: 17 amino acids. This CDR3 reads CASSPPLGLSGANVLTF. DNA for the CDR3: TGTGCCAGCTCACCACCCCTAGGACTATCTGGGGCCAACGTCCTGACTTTC. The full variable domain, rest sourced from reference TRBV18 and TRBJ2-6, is NAGVMQNPRHLVRRRGQEARLRCSPMKGHSHVYWYRQLPEEGLKFMVYLQKENIIDESGMPKERFSAEFPKEGPSILRIQQVVRGDSAAYFCASSPPLGLSGANVLTFGAGSRLTVL.

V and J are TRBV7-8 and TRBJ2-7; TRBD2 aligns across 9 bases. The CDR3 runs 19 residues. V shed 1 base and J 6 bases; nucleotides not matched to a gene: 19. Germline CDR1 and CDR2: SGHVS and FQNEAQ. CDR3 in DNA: TGTGCCAGCAGCTTAGTCCTCGGTCGAGCGGGAGGCCTGACAGCCGAGCAGTACTTC. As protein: CASSLVLGRAGGLTAEQYF.

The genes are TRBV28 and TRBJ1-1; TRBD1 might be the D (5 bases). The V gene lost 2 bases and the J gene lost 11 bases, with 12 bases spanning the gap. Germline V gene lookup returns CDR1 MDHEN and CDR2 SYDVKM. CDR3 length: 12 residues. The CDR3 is CASSLKGSVAFF. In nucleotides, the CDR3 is TGTGCCAGCAGTTTAAAGGGGTCAGTCGCTTTCTTT.

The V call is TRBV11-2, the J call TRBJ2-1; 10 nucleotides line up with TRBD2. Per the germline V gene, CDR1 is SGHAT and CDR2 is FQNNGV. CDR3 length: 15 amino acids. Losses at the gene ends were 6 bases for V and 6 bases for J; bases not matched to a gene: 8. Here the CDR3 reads CASRGLAGVGNEQFF. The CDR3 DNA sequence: TGTGCCAGCAGGGGTCTAGCGGGAGTGGGCAATGAGCAGTTCTTC.

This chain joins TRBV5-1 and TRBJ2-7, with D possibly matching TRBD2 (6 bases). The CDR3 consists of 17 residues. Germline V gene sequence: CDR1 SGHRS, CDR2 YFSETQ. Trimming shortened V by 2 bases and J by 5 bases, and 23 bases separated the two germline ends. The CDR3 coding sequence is TGCGCCAGCAGCTTCCGTTTGATCTCGGGAGCGGACGACGAGCAGTACTTC. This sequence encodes CASSFRLISGADDEQYF.

The CDR3 coding sequence is TGTGCCAGCAGCCGAGCGGAGACCCAGTACTTC. Residues: CASSRAETQYF. The chain employs TRBV12-3 or TRBV12-4 and TRBJ2-5; D is undetermined. V shed 6 bases and J shed 5 bases, with 7 bases lying between them. This CDR3 contains 11 residues.

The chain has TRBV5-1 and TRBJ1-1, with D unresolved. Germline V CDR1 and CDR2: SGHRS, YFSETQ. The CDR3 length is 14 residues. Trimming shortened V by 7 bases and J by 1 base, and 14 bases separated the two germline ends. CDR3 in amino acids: CASRWTNPNTEAFF. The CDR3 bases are TGCGCCAGCCGCTGGACTAACCCGAACACTGAAGCTTTCTTT.

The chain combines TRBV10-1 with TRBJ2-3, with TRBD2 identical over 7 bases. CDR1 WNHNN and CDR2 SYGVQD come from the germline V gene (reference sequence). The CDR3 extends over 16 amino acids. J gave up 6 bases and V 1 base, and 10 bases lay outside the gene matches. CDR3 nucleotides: TGCGCCAGCAGTGAGTTCGGGGCGGGAGTTATGGATACGCAGTATTTT. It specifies CASSEFGAGVMDTQYF.

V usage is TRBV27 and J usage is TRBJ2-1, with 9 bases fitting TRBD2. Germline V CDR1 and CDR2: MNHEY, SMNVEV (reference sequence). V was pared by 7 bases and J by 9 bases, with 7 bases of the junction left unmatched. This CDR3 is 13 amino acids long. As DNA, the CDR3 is TGTGCCAGCACTCCGGGACTAGCAGTTGAGCAGTTCTTC. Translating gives CASTPGLAVEQFF.

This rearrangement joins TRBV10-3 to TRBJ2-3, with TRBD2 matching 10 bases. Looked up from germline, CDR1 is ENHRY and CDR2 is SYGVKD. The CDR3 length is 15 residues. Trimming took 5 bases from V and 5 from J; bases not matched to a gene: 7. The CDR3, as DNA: TGTGCCATCAGTAAGGGGGGACTAGCGAAAGATACGCAGTATTTT. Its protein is CAISKGGLAKDTQYF.

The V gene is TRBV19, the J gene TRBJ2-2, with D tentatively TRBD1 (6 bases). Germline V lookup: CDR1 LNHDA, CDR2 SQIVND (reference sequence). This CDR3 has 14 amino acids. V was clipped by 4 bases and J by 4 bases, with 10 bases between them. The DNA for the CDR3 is TGTGCCAGTAGTAGGACAGCGACCACCGGGGAGCTGTTTTTT. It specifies CASSRTATTGELFF.

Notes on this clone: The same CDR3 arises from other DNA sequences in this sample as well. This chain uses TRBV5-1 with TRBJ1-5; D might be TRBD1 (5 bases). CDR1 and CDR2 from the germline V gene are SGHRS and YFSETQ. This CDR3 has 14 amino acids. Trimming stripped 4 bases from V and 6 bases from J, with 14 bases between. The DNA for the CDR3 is TGCGCCAGCAGCCTGGGGCAGGTGGGTCAGCCCCAGCATTTT. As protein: CASSLGQVGQPQHF.

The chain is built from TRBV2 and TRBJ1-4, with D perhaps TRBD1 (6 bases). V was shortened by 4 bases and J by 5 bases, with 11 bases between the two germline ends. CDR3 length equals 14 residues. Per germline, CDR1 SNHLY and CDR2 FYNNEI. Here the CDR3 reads CASSADRSNEKLFF. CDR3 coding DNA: TGTGCCAGCAGTGCCGACAGGTCAAATGAAAAACTGTTTTTT.

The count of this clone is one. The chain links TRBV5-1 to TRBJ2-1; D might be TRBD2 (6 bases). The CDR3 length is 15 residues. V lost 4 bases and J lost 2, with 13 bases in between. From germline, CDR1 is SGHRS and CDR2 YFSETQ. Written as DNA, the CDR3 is TGCGCCAGCAGCCCCGGGGGAGGCACCTACAATGAGCAGTTCTTC. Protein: CASSPGGGTYNEQFF.

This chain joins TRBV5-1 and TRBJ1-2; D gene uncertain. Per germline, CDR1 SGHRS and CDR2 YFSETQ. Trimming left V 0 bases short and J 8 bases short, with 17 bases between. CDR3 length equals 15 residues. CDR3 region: CASSLAFGQVHGYTF. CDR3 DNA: TGCGCCAGCAGCTTGGCCTTTGGTCAGGTGCACGGCTACACCTTC.

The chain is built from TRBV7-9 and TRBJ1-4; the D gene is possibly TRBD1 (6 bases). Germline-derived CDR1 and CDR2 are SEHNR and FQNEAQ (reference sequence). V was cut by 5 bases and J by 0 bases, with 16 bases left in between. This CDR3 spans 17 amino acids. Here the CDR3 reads CASSRSQGSATNEKLFF. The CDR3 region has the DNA TGTGCCAGCAGCCGATCACAGGGCTCTGCAACTAATGAAAAACTGTTTTTT.

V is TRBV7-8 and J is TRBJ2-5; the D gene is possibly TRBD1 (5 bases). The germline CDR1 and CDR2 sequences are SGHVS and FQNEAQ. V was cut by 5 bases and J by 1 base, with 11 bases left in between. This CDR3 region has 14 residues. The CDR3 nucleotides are TGTGCCAGCAGCGCAGGGTCAATCCAAGAGACCCAGTACTTC. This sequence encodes CASSAGSIQETQYF.

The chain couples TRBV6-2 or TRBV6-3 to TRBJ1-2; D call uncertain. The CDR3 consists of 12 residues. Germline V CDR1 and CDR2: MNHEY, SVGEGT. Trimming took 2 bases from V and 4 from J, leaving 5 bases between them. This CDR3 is CASSYLRYGYTF. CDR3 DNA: TGTGCCAGCAGTTACCTACGCTATGGCTACACCTTC.

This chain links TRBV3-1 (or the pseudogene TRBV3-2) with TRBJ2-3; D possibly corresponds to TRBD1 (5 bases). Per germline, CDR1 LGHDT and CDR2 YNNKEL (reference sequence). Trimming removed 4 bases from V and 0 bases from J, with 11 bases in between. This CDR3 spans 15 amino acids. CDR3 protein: CASSLRTTSTDTQYF. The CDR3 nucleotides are TGTGCCAGCAGCCTTCGGACAACTAGCACAGATACGCAGTATTTT.

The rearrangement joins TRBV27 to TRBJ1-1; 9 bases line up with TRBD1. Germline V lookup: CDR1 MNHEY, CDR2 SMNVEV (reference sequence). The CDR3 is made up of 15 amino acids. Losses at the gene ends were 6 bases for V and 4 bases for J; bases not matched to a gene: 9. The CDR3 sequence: CASRLMTGGTTEAFF. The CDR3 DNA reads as TGTGCCAGCAGACTGATGACAGGGGGGACCACTGAAGCTTTCTTT.